This record covers a single TCR beta chain. Its specificity is not known. With 1 base removed from V and 5 bases from J, the gap between germline ends came to 12 bases. The CDR3 is 14 residues long. Germline values: CDR1 LNHDA, CDR2 SQIVND (reference sequence). This sample is drawn from a study of shared clonotypes between healthy human individuals. Looking at the study overall: Three CD4 naive, three CD4 memory, two CD8 naive and one CD8 memory plate were used per donor. Study-wide findings and caveats: When naive CD4 clonotypes were compared across a few donors, about 4.8% were shared.

The data were produced by immunoSEQ multiplex PCR, yet TCRdb's version contains in-frame clones alone and is incomplete. Here the sample spans 2 million to 3 million clones, roughly 93% being singletons. Healthy adults negative for HIV, lacking recent acute infections or vaccinations, served as donors. The chain has TRBV19 and TRBJ2-7; D is undetermined. The source of this sequence is a man younger than 30 in good health. Some clones in this sample may be carry-over from other donors' samples. Sequencing was carried out using naive CD4+ T cells from PBMCs. Subset given: CD45RA+ positively selected. CDR3 sequence: CASSIGRGLDEQYF. The CDR3 coding sequence is TGTGCCAGTAGTATAGGCAGAGGATTGGACGAGCAGTACTTC.